The clone carrying this TCR beta chain was observed a handful of times. Its antigen is unknown. The sample is drawn from a study of cytomegalovirus exposure and HLA in healthy donors. Overall study context: Genotyping of nearly 400 donors showed that roughly 80% belonged to the Caucasian-associated ancestry cluster.

Donors in the study were healthy people who gave bone marrow. General observations from the study: According to a later analysis, donors in an Asian-associated ancestry cluster reportedly had fewer N-insertions than the approximately 670-donor mean.

The PCR contained 60 Vbeta and 13 Jbeta primers. Only in-frame clones appear in the TCRdb table, and some are missing; sequencing was by immunoSEQ multiplex PCR. The sample includes about 120,000 clones, around three quarters of them seen just once. CDR1 is SGHDT, CDR2 YYEEEE, per germline. This CDR3 has 16 residues. The V gene lost 0 bases and the J gene lost 4 bases, with 17 bases spanning the gap. This TCR derives from a woman between 35 and 50 years old in good health and CMV-seropositive. Sequenced: PBMCs. The V call is TRBV5-6, the J call TRBJ2-7; TRBD2 is a possible D gene (5 bases). The CDR3 is CASSLAGMTREYEQYF. The CDR3 DNA sequence: TGTGCCAGCAGCTTGGCAGGAATGACGAGGGAATACGAGCAGTACTTC.